This TCR beta chain was profiled in a study of PD-L1 blockade in urothelial cancer. At the level of the study: Individuals in the cohort had been given 0 to 3 earlier chemotherapy regimens.

Assay used: immunoSEQ multiplex PCR; TCRdb lists only in-frame clones, some missing. The sample consists of tens of thousands of clones, over 75% of them appearing once. V was trimmed by 3 bases and J by 0 bases, leaving 8 bases between them. The CDR3 is made up of 15 amino acids. The V gene's germline CDR1 is LNHDA and CDR2 SQIVND (reference sequence). With regard to this clone: The target antigen is unknown.

General observations from the study: In blood at 3 weeks, tumor-associated clones expanded more among patients with durable benefit.

The V call is TRBV19, the J call TRBJ2-2; D might be TRBD2 (5 bases). This specimen consisted of PBMCs, obtained around atezolizumab (anti-PD-L1) treatment. The TCR originated in a man in his forties or fifties with urothelial cancer. The chain's CDR3 is CASSIAGSNTGELFF. The CDR3 nucleotides are TGTGCCAGTAGTATTGCGGGCTCGAACACCGGGGAGCTGTTTTTT.